Detailed here is one TCR beta chain. This clonotype was observed at least ten times. Its target antigen remains unknown. The sample holds no much larger clone one base away, and base qualities are not on file. This sample's treatment or condition label indicates: allogeneic hematopoietic cell transplantation with graft depleted of TCRalphabeta T cells and CD19 B cells. TCRalphabeta/CD19-depleted allogeneic hematopoietic cell grafts were given to the transplant recipients, all of whom were children. These data come from a study of T-cell reconstitution after alpha-beta-depleted transplantation in children (dated by TCRdb to 2016 to 2017). Study-level background: Using TCR repertoire profiling, the study quantitatively followed how T-cell immune reconstitution unfolded in children after TCRalphabeta/CD19-depleted allogeneic hematopoietic cell transplantation. General conclusions and limits of the study: The apparently early recovery of alphabetaT-cell counts about two months after transplant reportedly depended on only several hundred rapidly expanded clones that came from non-depleted graft cells. Over subsequent months, a decline in hyperexpanded clone frequencies was noted, and after one year, T-cell counts and TCRbeta diversity were mostly ascribed to newly produced T cells. In some patients, the high TCRbeta diversity seen at day 60 was put down to recipient T cells and intrathymic progenitors that had survived conditioning.

The germline V gene gives CDR1 as SGHRS and CDR2 as YFSETQ. From its cysteine to its phenylalanine, the CDR3 spans 16 amino acids. Here the CDR3 DNA is all that survives: 48 bases in frame from base 1. Germline trimming: 2 bases from V, 2 bases from J; junction bases outside gene matches: 6. The receptor library was made with PCR. The instrument was an Illumina HiSeq 2500. Molecular barcoding was employed in the preparation of TCR libraries, with unique molecular identifiers being used to normalize TCRbeta repertoire quantification. The public sequencing data were trimmed at Q25 with fastp and processed into clonotypes with MiXCR by TCRdb, which kept only in-frame beta chains. Under each unique CDR3 protein, matching rows form one entry showing the most common genes and DNA. In all, the sample holds over 200,000 distinct CDR3 sequences, and roughly a tenth of those were seen once. 28% of the sample belongs to the ten largest clones.

This sequence originates from a child younger than two with acute myeloid leukemia, due to receive a stem cell transplant. In this chain, TRBV5-1 is recombined with TRBJ2-2; TRBD1 agrees with 7 junctional bases. The sequenced sample was PBMCs, obtained before TCRalphabeta/CD19-depleted stem cell transplant. The DNA is TGCGCCAGCAGCTTCCTTGACAGGGCTAACACCGGGGAGCTGTTTTTT. The translation is CASSFLDRANTGELFF.